The TCR beta chain under discussion was sequenced for a study of T-cell memory formation after mild COVID-19. Regarding the study as a whole: Contracting clones from day 15 to 85 had balanced CD4/CD8; later expanders favoured CD4+.

Trimming pared 0 bases from V and 4 bases from J, leaving 15 bases between. Germline CDR1 MNHNY, CDR2 SVGAGI (reference sequence). CDR3 length equals 16 residues. UMIs and sample barcodes were carried by the TCR alpha and TCR beta cDNA libraries that 5'RACE produced using constant-segment primers. TCRdb fed the 5' RACE reads into MiXCR, producing one record per CDR3 protein. The repertoire consists of about 140,000 distinct CDR3 sequences, with approximately 25% occurring once and the leading ten covering roughly 24%. This clonotype has a handful of counts. Its target is unknown. The chain joins TRBV6-6 to TRBJ1-2; D gene unclear. This TCR derives from an adult woman who had mild COVID-19 (a few samples of this study predate the infection). Cell type and time point are not known. Sequences were obtained from PBMCs or a T cell subset sorted from them (not recorded which). CDR3 in DNA: TGTGCCAGCAGTTACTCGCAGGAACACGACCTCTATGGCTACACCTTC. Translation gives CASSYSQEHDLYGYTF.